The 28 T cell receptor beta chains below all came from one sample that was sequenced in a study of T cells in tuberculosis. Only in-frame clones appear in the TCRdb table, and some are missing; sequencing was by immunoSEQ multiplex PCR. The sample lists 25,000 to 35,000 clones; less than 97% were seen once. The material sequenced was PBMCs. All receptors come from a donor aged 10-29 years with latent tuberculosis or without tuberculosis infection.

The rearrangement joins TRBV18 to TRBJ1-4; TRBD1 agrees at 9 bases. The CDR3 has 17 residues. V was pared by 3 bases and J by 6 bases, with 11 bases of the junction left unmatched. Germline V gene lookup returns CDR1 KGHSH and CDR2 LQKENI. CDR3 sequence reads: CASSPRVQGASYEKLFF. CDR3 coding DNA: TGTGCCAGCTCACCGAGAGTACAGGGGGCCTCATATGAAAAACTGTTTTTT.

CDR3 residues: CASSISGQSYEQYF. In DNA form, the CDR3 reads TGTGCCAGTAGTATTTCGGGACAGTCATACGAGCAGTACTTC. This chain joins TRBV19 and TRBJ2-7, with 7 bases lining up with TRBD1. V shed 3 bases and J 4 bases; nucleotides not matched to a gene: 6. CDR1 LNHDA and CDR2 SQIVND come from the germline V gene (reference sequence). This CDR3 is 14 amino acids long.

Only a few counts were recorded for this clone. V gene TRBV6-5 combines with J gene TRBJ1-5; D possibly corresponds to TRBD1 (5 bases). The CDR3 runs 15 residues. V was pared by 2 bases and J by 2 bases, with 10 bases between. Germline-derived CDR1 and CDR2 are MNHEY and SVGAGI. This CDR3 reads CASSYGGRGNQPQHF. The CDR3 DNA sequence: TGTGCCAGCAGTTACGGGGGGAGAGGCAATCAGCCCCAGCATTTT.

The V call is TRBV19, the J call TRBJ2-7; 9 nucleotides align to TRBD1. CDR1 LNHDA and CDR2 SQIVND come from the germline V gene (reference sequence). The CDR3 has 14 amino acids. After removal of 1 base from V and 6 bases from J, the junction contained 4 bases not matched to a gene. The CDR3 DNA follows: TGTGCCAGTAGTATAGGGACAGGGGTTGCCGAGCAGTACTTC. This translates into CASSIGTGVAEQYF. Full variable domain (rest looked up from reference TRBV19 and TRBJ2-7): DGGITQSPKYLFRKEGQNVTLSCEQNLNHDAMYWYRQDPGQGLRLIYYSQIVNDFQKGDIAEGYSVSREKKESFPLTVTSAQKNPTAFYLCASSIGTGVAEQYFGPGTRLTVT.

CDR3: CATSRDTHGGYEQYF. Here the CDR3 DNA reads TGTGCCACCAGCAGAGATACCCACGGGGGCTACGAGCAGTACTTC. The chain carries TRBV15 and TRBJ2-7; TRBD2 is a possible D gene (6 bases). CDR1 and CDR2 from the germline V gene are LNHNV and YYDKDF (reference sequence). This CDR3 has 15 residues. Trimming removed 0 bases at V and 3 bases at J, with 12 bases between.

The chain couples TRBV5-4 to TRBJ2-3, with 8 bases aligning to TRBD2. Germline V gene lookup returns CDR1 SGHNT and CDR2 YYREEE (reference sequence). This CDR3 comprises 15 residues. The trim removed 3 bases at V and 6 bases at J, leaving 9 bases unmatched. CDR3 region: CASSSVRGEWDTQYF. The CDR3 DNA reads TGTGCCAGCAGCTCTGTGCGGGGGGAGTGGGATACGCAGTATTTT.

The chain has TRBV7-2 and TRBJ1-1; D remains unclear. The V end was cut by 2 bases, the J end by 7 bases, with 8 bases between. CDR1 and CDR2 (germline): SGHTA, FQGNSA. This CDR3 comprises 12 residues. The DNA of the CDR3 is TGTGCCAGCAGCTTAATGAGGTTTGAAGCTTTCTTT. Its translation: CASSLMRFEAFF. Variable domain in full (rest from reference TRBV7-2 and TRBJ1-1): GAGVSQSPSNKVTEKGKDVELRCDPISGHTALYWYRQSLGQGLEFLIYFQGNSAPDKSGLPSDRFSAERTGGSVSTLTIQRTQQEDSAVYLCASSLMRFEAFFGQGTRLTVV.

The V gene is TRBV7-2, the J gene TRBJ2-2; TRBD2 agrees at 7 bases. The CDR3 runs to 17 residues. V lost 3 bases, J lost 1 base, and 8 bases stayed unmatched. Germline values: CDR1 SGHTA, CDR2 FQGNSA. This CDR3 is CASSFGTSSGNTGELFF. CDR3 bases: TGTGCCAGCAGCTTTGGGACGTCTAGCGGGAACACCGGGGAGCTGTTTTTT. The complete variable domain, with remaining parts taken from reference TRBV7-2 and TRBJ2-2, reads GAGVSQSPSNKVTEKGKDVELRCDPISGHTALYWYRQSLGQGLEFLIYFQGNSAPDKSGLPSDRFSAERTGGSVSTLTIQRTQQEDSAVYLCASSFGTSSGNTGELFFGEGSRLTVL.

The chain carries TRBV5-8 and TRBJ1-5, with D perhaps TRBD1 (5 bases). The CDR3 extends over 15 amino acids. From germline, CDR1 is SGHTS and CDR2 YDEGEE. The ends were cut back, 1 base at V and 7 bases at J, with 15 bases in the middle. The CDR3 loop reads CASSLRWGVGQPQHF. The CDR3 bases are TGTGCCAGCAGCTTGAGGTGGGGGGTCGGGCAGCCCCAGCATTTT. The full variable domain, rest sourced from reference TRBV5-8 and TRBJ1-5, is EAGVTQSPTHLIKTRGQQATLRCSPISGHTSVYWYQQALGLGLQFLLWYDEGEERNRGNFPPRFSGRQFPNYSSELNVNALELEDSALYLCASSLRWGVGQPQHFGDGTRLSIL.

In its sample, this clone was seen once. This rearrangement joins TRBV7-3 to TRBJ2-7; TRBD2 matches at 9 bases. Germline assignment: CDR1 SGHTA and CDR2 FQGTGA. V lost 4 bases and J lost 4; bases outside the gene matches: 2. The length of the CDR3 is 13 residues. The CDR3 protein is CASSSGLAYEQYF. The CDR3 coding sequence is TGTGCCAGCAGCTCGGGACTAGCTTACGAGCAGTACTTC.

This chain links TRBV25-1 with TRBJ1-1, with 11 bases identical to TRBD1. The germline CDR1 and CDR2 sequences are MGHDK and SYGVNS. The CDR3 runs to 15 residues. The J segment lost 5 bases and the V segment lost 6 bases, leaving 8 bases of the junction unmatched. CDR3 loop: CASRQDRGRGTEAFF. Here the CDR3 DNA reads TGTGCCAGCAGACAGGACAGGGGGCGGGGAACTGAAGCTTTCTTT. Supplemented by reference TRBV25-1 and TRBJ1-1, the full variable domain reads EADIYQTPRYLVIGTGKKITLECSQTMGHDKMYWYQQDPGMELHLIHYSYGVNSTEKGDLSSESTVSRIRTEHFPLTLESARPSHTSQYLCASRQDRGRGTEAFFGQGTRLTVV.

The V and J genes are TRBV7-9 and TRBJ1-1; 7 nucleotides align to TRBD1. The CDR3 spans 15 residues. V lost 5 bases to trimming and J lost 3 bases; unmatched junction nucleotides: 9. Germline V CDR1 and CDR2: SEHNR, FQNEAQ (reference sequence). The CDR3 here is CASSPPRGRDTEAFF. In DNA form, the CDR3 reads TGTGCCAGCAGCCCCCCGAGGGGGCGGGACACTGAAGCTTTCTTT.

The chain combines TRBV5-1 with TRBJ2-1, with 16 bases identical to TRBD2. The CDR3 is made up of 17 amino acids. The ends lost 4 bases at V and 6 bases at J; junction bases unmatched: 7. CDR1 and CDR2 (germline): SGHRS, YFSETQ. The CDR3 here is CASSPGLAGGWTNEQFF. The CDR3 DNA reads TGCGCCAGCAGCCCGGGACTAGCGGGAGGGTGGACCAATGAGCAGTTCTTC. Full variable domain (remainder filled in from reference TRBV5-1 and TRBJ2-1): KAGVTQTPRYLIKTRGQQVTLSCSPISGHRSVSWYQQTPGQGLQFLFEYFSETQRNKGNFPGRFSGRQFSNSRSEMNVSTLELGDSALYLCASSPGLAGGWTNEQFFGPGTRLTVL.

The chain has TRBV4-3 and TRBJ2-7; weak D call: TRBD1 (6 bases). Trimming stripped 0 bases from V and 0 bases from J, with 12 bases between. CDR3 length: 16 residues. Germline V gene lookup returns CDR1 LGHNA and CDR2 YSLEER. CDR3 amino acids: CASSQDWGQSSYEQYF. The CDR3 DNA sequence: TGCGCCAGCAGCCAAGATTGGGGGCAGAGCTCCTACGAGCAGTACTTC.

This sequence joins TRBV9 and TRBJ2-2; D perhaps matches TRBD2 (6 bases). Trimming cost V 3 bases and J 6 bases, with 24 bases left between them. There are 18 residues in the CDR3. Per the germline V gene, CDR1 is SGDLS and CDR2 is YYNGEE. This CDR3 is CASSGGGGRIGVAGELFF. The CDR3 coding sequence is TGTGCCAGCAGCGGGGGTGGAGGGAGAATAGGAGTGGCCGGGGAGCTGTTTTTT.

This clone was recorded once. The V gene is TRBV29-1, the J gene TRBJ1-4, with D perhaps matching TRBD1 (5 bases). The V and J ends lost 0 bases and 12 bases respectively, with 8 bases between them. The V gene's germline CDR1 is SQVTM and CDR2 ANQGSEA. The CDR3 sequence is 11 residues long. In DNA form, the CDR3 reads TGCAGCGTTGAAGATCGGGGGGAACTGTTTTTT. Translated, it gives CSVEDRGELFF.

V and J are TRBV15 and TRBJ1-2, with 7 nucleotides matching TRBD1. Germline loops: CDR1 LNHNV, CDR2 YYDKDF (reference sequence). The CDR3 spans 13 residues. With V trimmed by 5 bases and J by 8 bases, 8 bases remained unmatched. The CDR3 here is CATSVPTGRGYTF. The DNA of the CDR3 is TGTGCCACCAGCGTACCGACAGGGCGCGGCTACACCTTC.

This chain uses TRBV6-5 with TRBJ2-7, with D maybe TRBD1 (5 bases). This CDR3 is 13 amino acids long. The germline V gene encodes CDR1 MNHEY and CDR2 SVGAGI. V dropped 8 bases and J dropped 3 bases, with 14 bases sitting between them. The CDR3 region is CASQPVDSYEQYF. CDR3 DNA: TGTGCCAGCCAGCCGGTCGACAGCTACGAGCAGTACTTC.

The rearrangement uses TRBV25-1 and TRBJ1-5; D gene unclear. From germline, CDR1 is MGHDK and CDR2 SYGVNS. This CDR3 is 13 amino acids long. The CDR3 sequence: CASEGSDNQPQHF. In nucleotides, the CDR3 is TGTGCGAGCGAGGGCTCTGACAATCAGCCCCAGCATTTT.

The J gene is TRBJ1-5, the V gene TRBV30, with D tentatively TRBD1 (6 bases). The CDR3 totals 14 residues. V was shortened by 0 bases and J by 3 bases, with 9 bases between the two germline ends. Germline lookup yields CDR1 GTSNPN and CDR2 SVGIG (reference sequence). CDR3 loop: CAWSVGGDNQPQHF. The DNA for the CDR3 is TGTGCCTGGAGTGTAGGGGGAGACAATCAGCCCCAGCATTTT.

The chain employs TRBV4-1 and TRBJ2-6, with D perhaps TRBD1 (5 bases). The CDR3 runs to 19 residues. CDR1 and CDR2 from the germline V gene are MGHRA and YSYEKL. Between the trimmed V and J ends, which lost 4 bases and 1 base, there was a span of 20 bases. CDR3 in DNA: TGCGCCAGCAGCCTCCCTGAAAGGGGTCTCTTTTCTGGGGCCAACGTCCTGACTTTC. Translating it yields CASSLPERGLFSGANVLTF.

Remarks on this clone: A junction boundary mismatches the germline segment, possibly from a read error. This chain links TRBV7-7 with TRBJ1-1, with 7 bases lining up with TRBD1. Germline V gives CDR1 SSHAT, CDR2 FNYEAQ (reference sequence). The CDR3 covers 14 residues. This CDR3 reads CASSRQGRNTEAFF. In DNA, the CDR3 is TGTGCTAGCAGCCGACAGGGCAGGAACACTGAAGCTTTCTTT.

The chain carries TRBV7-2 and TRBJ1-4, with D maybe TRBD1 (5 bases). Deletions cut 4 bases from V and 4 bases from J, with 10 bases between. The CDR3 sequence is 14 residues long. CDR1 SGHTA and CDR2 FQGNSA come from the germline V gene. CDR3: CASSYQGSNEKLFF. The DNA of the CDR3 is TGTGCCAGCAGCTATCAGGGTAGTAATGAAAAACTGTTTTTT.

The gene calls are TRBV2 and TRBJ2-2; D might be TRBD1 (6 bases). Germline V gene data show CDR1 as SNHLY and CDR2 as FYNNEI. This CDR3 contains 15 residues. V was cut by 0 bases and J by 6 bases, with 11 bases left in between. The CDR3 reads CASSEAFKGAGELFF. The CDR3 DNA follows: TGTGCCAGCAGTGAAGCGTTTAAGGGGGCCGGGGAGCTGTTTTTT.

The chain is built from TRBV7-9 and TRBJ2-1, with TRBD2 matching 10 bases. The CDR3 totals 16 residues. After removal of 8 bases from V and 7 bases from J, the junction contained 14 bases not matched to a gene. From germline, CDR1 is SEHNR and CDR2 FQNEAQ (reference sequence). CDR3 DNA: TGTGCCAGCGGAGCTGCTAGCGGGGGCCTACCTAATGAGCAGTTCTTC. Encoded protein: CASGAASGGLPNEQFF.

The chain has TRBV5-4 and TRBJ1-2; TRBD1 agrees at 7 bases. The CDR3 loop spans 13 amino acids. Per germline, CDR1 SGHNT and CDR2 YYREEE (reference sequence). Unmatched junction bases numbered 4, after V lost 2 bases and J lost 6 bases. The CDR3 DNA reads as TGTGCCAGCAGCTTCGACAGGGCCAATGGCTACACCTTC. Translating it yields CASSFDRANGYTF.

The count of this clone is one. The genes are TRBV7-3 and TRBJ1-2, with 11 bases matching TRBD1. CDR3 length: 15 residues. The V and J ends lost 4 bases and 8 bases, in that order; junction bases with no gene match: 9. The germline V gene encodes CDR1 SGHTA and CDR2 FQGTGA. CDR3 DNA: TGTGCCAGCAGCTCGTCCGGGACAGGGGGTTTCGGCTACACCTTC. Translating gives CASSSSGTGGFGYTF.

This chain joins TRBV25-1 and TRBJ2-3, with 11 bases that match TRBD2. Germline V lookup: CDR1 MGHDK, CDR2 SYGVNS. This CDR3 has 16 amino acids. The V and J ends lost 6 bases and 4 bases, in that order; junction bases with no gene match: 9. DNA for the CDR3: TGTGCCAGCAGCGCAGGACTAGCGGGCTGGGCAGATACGCAGTATTTT. Translating it yields CASSAGLAGWADTQYF.